This T cell receptor beta chain was profiled in a study of cytomegalovirus exposure and HLA in healthy donors. General observations from the study: Accounts indicate the classifier identified cytomegalovirus status with strong specificity and sensitivity. There were reportedly fewer N-insertions in an Asian-associated ancestry cluster than the roughly 680-donor mean, in a later analysis.

Both 60 Vbeta primers and 13 Jbeta primers went into the PCR. Assay: immunoSEQ multiplex PCR; the TCRdb copy retains only in-frame clones and omits some. The sample comprises about 180,000 clones, roughly 80% of which are singletons, and approximately 2.2% rests with the top ten. In germline, CDR1 is SEHNR, CDR2 FQNEAQ (reference sequence). Trimming removed 6 bases from V and 3 bases from J; junction bases left unmatched: 0. The CDR3 consists of 12 residues. On this clone: What it recognizes is unknown.

The sequence was collected from a male donor in good health and CMV-seronegative. The rearrangement joins TRBV7-9 to TRBJ2-3, with 7 nucleotides matching TRBD2. Sequenced sample: PBMCs. CDR3 in amino acids: CASRLATDTQYF. The CDR3 region has the DNA TGTGCCAGCAGACTAGCGACAGATACGCAGTATTTT.